The next 10 T cell receptor beta chains were all read from a single sample in a study of identifying expanded T cells in peripheral blood. The assay was immunoSEQ multiplex PCR, and TCRdb's table has in-frame clones only and misses some. The data hold around 85,000 clones, with 88% observed a single time. The source material was blood. Receptors originate from a person aged 18 to 70 in good health.

This clone occurred a few times. The chain carries TRBV29-1 and TRBJ2-7; 10 bases agree with TRBD1. The CDR3 spans 12 residues. V lost 7 bases, J lost 7 bases, and 7 bases stayed unmatched. CDR1 is SQVTM, CDR2 ANQGSEA, per germline. The CDR3 bases are TGCAGCGGGAGCCGGGACAGGGGTGAGCAGTACTTC. Translating it yields CSGSRDRGEQYF.

The chain uses TRBV28 and TRBJ1-2; 8 positions match TRBD1. Looked up from germline, CDR1 is MDHEN and CDR2 is SYDVKM. J was trimmed by 5 bases and V by 6 bases; bases with no gene match: 11. CDR3 length equals 15 residues. CDR3 sequence: CASSRTGTGLYGYTF. CDR3 nucleotides: TGTGCCAGCAGCCGTACCGGGACAGGACTATATGGCTACACCTTC.

In its sample, this clone was seen a few times. The chain joins TRBV15 to TRBJ1-6; 7 nucleotides agree with TRBD1. CDR3 size: 17 residues. Trimming took 0 bases from V and 7 from J; bases not matched to a gene: 9. Germline V lookup: CDR1 LNHNV, CDR2 YYDKDF (reference sequence). The CDR3 is CATSRDRPTGTNSPLHF. The CDR3 nucleotides are TGTGCCACCAGCAGAGATCGCCCGACAGGGACAAATTCACCCCTCCACTTT.

This chain uses TRBV7-2 with TRBJ1-2; 7 nucleotides match TRBD1. Trimming at V came to 1 base and at J to 5 bases, leaving 13 bases not matched to a gene. Germline-derived CDR1 and CDR2 are SGHTA and FQGNSA. The CDR3 is 17 residues long. Written as DNA, the CDR3 is TGTGCCAGCAGCTTAGACTCCACCGGGACAGTGTCGTATGGCTACACCTTC. This gives the protein CASSLDSTGTVSYGYTF.

There are a few counts of this clone. The chain couples TRBV5-6 to TRBJ1-5; 8 bases match TRBD1. The length of the CDR3 is 15 residues. Germline V gene data show CDR1 as SGHDT and CDR2 as YYEEEE. V lost 4 bases to trimming and J lost 2 bases; unmatched junction nucleotides: 5. CDR3 DNA sequence: TGTGCCAGCAGCGAGACAGGGGCTGGCAATCAGCCCCAGCATTTT. The encoded protein is CASSETGAGNQPQHF.

This chain links TRBV7-2 with TRBJ2-7, with a weak D call TRBD2 (5 bases). This CDR3 is built from 13 residues. CDR1 is SGHTA and CDR2 is FQGNSA in the germline V gene. Trimming removed 3 bases from V and 6 bases from J, with 12 bases in between. CDR3 residues: CASSLSGIREQYF. CDR3 coding DNA: TGTGCCAGCAGCTTGTCGGGGATTCGCGAGCAGTACTTC.

This chain uses TRBV9 with TRBJ2-2; the D gene is possibly TRBD1 (6 bases). This CDR3 has 14 amino acids. Looked up from germline, CDR1 is SGDLS and CDR2 is YYNGEE. The germline V and J ends were trimmed by 7 bases and 7 bases, with 17 bases remaining between them. CDR3 coding DNA: TGTGCCAGCGGGAAACAGGGTTCCGGCGGGGAGCTGTTTTTT. Amino acids: CASGKQGSGGELFF.

The chain combines TRBV13 with TRBJ1-6; weak D call: TRBD1 (5 bases). The CDR3 has 16 residues. Germline CDR1 and CDR2: PRHDT and FYEKMQ (reference sequence). The V and J ends lost 5 bases and 0 bases respectively, with 11 bases between them. CDR3 coding DNA: TGTGCCAGCAGCCCAGGGTTCAGCTCCTATAATTCACCCCTCCACTTT. Amino acid sequence: CASSPGFSSYNSPLHF.

This chain links TRBV6-5 with TRBJ1-1; TRBD1 might be the D (5 bases). Per the germline V gene, CDR1 is MNHEY and CDR2 is SVGAGI. The CDR3 covers 14 residues. Trimming stripped 5 bases from V and 1 base from J, with 11 bases between. CDR3 loop: CASSLYDRNTEAFF. In DNA form, the CDR3 reads TGTGCCAGCAGTCTCTACGACAGGAACACTGAAGCTTTCTTT.

This chain connects TRBV14 to TRBJ2-7; TRBD1 matches 10 bases. The germline CDR1 and CDR2 sequences are SGHDN and FVKESK. There are 15 residues in the CDR3. J was trimmed by 0 bases and V by 3 bases; bases with no gene match: 2. The CDR3 DNA follows: TGTGCCAGCAGCCAGGGACAGGGGCCCTCCTACGAGCAGTACTTC. Amino acid sequence: CASSQGQGPSYEQYF.